The text below deals with one T cell receptor beta chain. As yet, its antigen is unknown. V gave up 5 bases and J gave up 0 bases, with 14 bases separating them. Germline CDR1 and CDR2: SEHNR and FQNEAQ (reference sequence). The CDR3 consists of 16 residues. This sample is drawn from a study of molecular identifiers for immune sequencing clone quantification. Notes on the study in general: Over 98% of effector molecules, but under 1% in naive cells, were held by clones with more than 20 RNA copies.

From the PCR reads, TCRdb called clonotypes with MiXCR, one entry per CDR3 protein. The sample holds around 470,000 distinct CDR3 sequences, 20% to 25% seen once. V gene TRBV7-9 combines with J gene TRBJ1-3; D gene unclear. Sequencing used naive CD8+ T cells from blood, with Jurkat cell RNA spiked in. This sample's subset: FACS-sorted CD8+CD4-CCR7+CD45RA+ naive T cells. This TCR derives from a human donor in good health. Some libraries in this study had Jurkat cell RNA spiked in. The CDR3 nucleotides read TGTGCCAGCAGCAGAAGTTCAAGAAGCTCTGGAAACACCATATATTTT. This codes for CASSRSSRSSGNTIYF.